The 10 T cell receptor beta chains listed next were all sequenced from one sample in a study of T cell responses to AZD1222 COVID-19 vaccine (dated by TCRdb to about 2021). Libraries were prepared through the immunoSEQ multiplex PCR assay. Not all clones reach the TCRdb copy of this immuneACCESS table, which keeps in-frame sequences only. Checked studies attribute under half of the gap to unresolved V genes and leave the rest unexplained. For this sample the table gives roughly 150,000 clones, of which just over 90% were detected only once. The ten largest account for over 7.5% of the sample. Read against the paper, the sample's time point label means: baseline before first vaccination. The sample here was peripheral blood, taken on day 0 of AZD1222 vaccination. The receptors come from an adult in good health.

The chain carries TRBV3-1 (or the pseudogene TRBV3-2) and TRBJ1-1, with D possibly TRBD1 on 5 matching bases. V was clipped by 4 bases and J by 4 bases, with 16 bases between them. CDR1 LGHDT and CDR2 YNNKEL come from the germline V gene (reference sequence). The CDR3 consists of 15 residues. The DNA for the CDR3 is TGTGCCAGCAGCCCGCATTCTTCGGGGGGCACTGAAGCTTTCTTT. This encodes CASSPHSSGGTEAFF.

V and J are TRBV24-1 and TRBJ2-1; TRBD2 matches at 8 bases. Germline V lookup: CDR1 KGHDR, CDR2 SFDVKD. Trimming took 3 bases from V and 3 from J; bases not matched to a gene: 6. CDR3 length: 16 residues. The DNA for the CDR3 is TGTGCCACCAGTGATGGACCGGGGGGGCTCTACAATGAGCAGTTCTTC. This encodes CATSDGPGGLYNEQFF.

The chain uses TRBV2 and TRBJ1-5; D is unclear. The CDR3 has 14 amino acids. Germline V lookup: CDR1 SNHLY, CDR2 FYNNEI. Trimming shortened V by 5 bases and J by 2 bases, and 10 bases separated the two germline ends. CDR3: CASSPIQGNQPQHF. CDR3 nucleotide sequence: TGTGCCAGCAGTCCCATCCAGGGCAATCAGCCCCAGCATTTT.

The rearrangement joins TRBV19 to TRBJ2-1; TRBD2 matches at 9 bases. With V trimmed by 6 bases and J by 5 bases, 8 bases remained unmatched. The germline CDR1 and CDR2 sequences are LNHDA and SQIVND (reference sequence). The CDR3 is 15 amino acids. The chain's CDR3 is CASRAQSGGNNEQFF. In DNA, the CDR3 is TGTGCCAGTAGGGCTCAAAGCGGGGGGAACAATGAGCAGTTCTTC.

This chain uses TRBV28 with TRBJ2-5, with D maybe TRBD2 (5 bases). Germline lookup yields CDR1 MDHEN and CDR2 SYDVKM. CDR3 length: 12 residues. DNA for the CDR3: TGTGCGGTGGAGAGTCGGGGAGAGACCCAGTACTTC. It translates to CAVESRGETQYF.

The chain couples TRBV28 to TRBJ2-3; TRBD1 matches 8 bases. Germline assignment: CDR1 MDHEN and CDR2 SYDVKM. CDR3 length: 15 amino acids. V trimming: 2 bases; J trimming: 2 bases; junction bases outside the gene matches: 3. The chain's CDR3 is CASSLLQGATDTQYF. The DNA of the CDR3 is TGTGCCAGCAGTTTACTCCAGGGGGCCACAGATACGCAGTATTTT.

The V and J genes are TRBV2 and TRBJ2-7, with TRBD2 identical over 8 bases. The CDR3 loop spans 13 amino acids. Trimming cost V 5 bases and J 4 bases; bases outside gene matches: 4. Looked up from germline, CDR1 is SNHLY and CDR2 is FYNNEI. In nucleotides, the CDR3 is TGTGCCAGCAGTCCTGCTAGCGGGTACGAGCAGTACTTC. Translated: CASSPASGYEQYF.

V gene TRBV19 combines with J gene TRBJ1-4; 11 bases are a match to TRBD1. The CDR3 is 13 residues long. The V and J ends lost 7 bases and 8 bases, in that order; junction bases with no gene match: 3. CDR1 and CDR2 from the germline V gene are LNHDA and SQIVND (reference sequence). Here the CDR3 DNA reads TGTGCCAGTAACCGGGACAGGGGGGAAAAACTGTTTTTT. Translated, it gives CASNRDRGEKLFF. Using reference TRBV19 and TRBJ1-4 for the parts outside the CDR3, the full variable domain is DGGITQSPKYLFRKEGQNVTLSCEQNLNHDAMYWYRQDPGQGLRLIYYSQIVNDFQKGDIAEGYSVSREKKESFPLTVTSAQKNPTAFYLCASNRDRGEKLFFGSGTQLSVL.

The V and J genes are TRBV19 and TRBJ1-1; tentative D call: TRBD1 (6 bases). The CDR3 sequence is 14 residues long. Germline V gene lookup returns CDR1 LNHDA and CDR2 SQIVND (reference sequence). Trimming cost V 6 bases and J 6 bases, with 17 bases left between them. The CDR3, as DNA: TGTGCCAGTAGCATCGGAGGGGGGGTTCCTGAAGCTTTCTTT. Protein: CASSIGGGVPEAFF. The entire variable domain, with the rest obtained from reference TRBV19 and TRBJ1-1, is as follows: DGGITQSPKYLFRKEGQNVTLSCEQNLNHDAMYWYRQDPGQGLRLIYYSQIVNDFQKGDIAEGYSVSREKKESFPLTVTSAQKNPTAFYLCASSIGGGVPEAFFGQGTRLTVV.

The chain employs TRBV15 and TRBJ2-1, with D tentatively TRBD1 or TRBD2 (6 bases each). The CDR3 is 17 amino acids. Germline-derived CDR1 and CDR2 are LNHNV and YYDKDF (reference sequence). V was pared by 0 bases and J by 5 bases, with 17 bases between. The CDR3 DNA reads TGTGCCACCAGCAGAGATCGGAGGGGGGCTTGGAACAATGAGCAGTTCTTC. Protein: CATSRDRRGAWNNEQFF.